This T cell receptor beta chain was captured in a study of response to subunit inactivated influenza vaccine. Study-wide results and limits: It was the authors' suggestion that each seasonal influenza vaccination recruits few new T cells.

On this clonotype: Its specificity is unknown.

In TCRdb, the RT-PCR reads were re-called with MiXCR into one record per CDR3 protein. The sample carries around 520,000 distinct CDR3 sequences, approximately 24% recorded once. Germline-derived CDR1 and CDR2 are MNHEY and SVGAGI. V lost 0 bases to trimming and J lost 4 bases, with 10 bases between them. The CDR3 has 15 residues. The genes are TRBV6-5 and TRBJ2-1; the D gene is possibly TRBD2 (6 bases). The TCR originated in a man aged 45 to 65 who received an inactivated influenza vaccine. Sequenced here: CD4+ T cells sorted from PBMCs, sampled about 5 days after vaccination. The CDR3 here is CASSYSSGPYNEQFF. The CDR3, as DNA: TGTGCCAGCAGTTACTCAAGCGGGCCGTACAATGAGCAGTTCTTC.